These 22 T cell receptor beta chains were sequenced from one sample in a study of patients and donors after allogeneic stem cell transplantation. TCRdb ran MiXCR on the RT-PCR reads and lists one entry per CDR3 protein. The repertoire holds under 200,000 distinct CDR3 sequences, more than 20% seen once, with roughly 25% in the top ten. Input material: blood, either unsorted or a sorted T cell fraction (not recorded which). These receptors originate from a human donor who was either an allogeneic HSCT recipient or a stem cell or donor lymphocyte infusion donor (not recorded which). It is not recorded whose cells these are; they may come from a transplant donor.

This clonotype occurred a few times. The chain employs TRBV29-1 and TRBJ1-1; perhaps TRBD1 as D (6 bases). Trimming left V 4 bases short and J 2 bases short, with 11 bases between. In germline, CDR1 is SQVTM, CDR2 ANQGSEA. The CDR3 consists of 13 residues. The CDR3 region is CSVGGGFNTEAFF. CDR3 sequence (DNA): TGCAGCGTTGGAGGGGGATTCAACACTGAAGCTTTCTTT.

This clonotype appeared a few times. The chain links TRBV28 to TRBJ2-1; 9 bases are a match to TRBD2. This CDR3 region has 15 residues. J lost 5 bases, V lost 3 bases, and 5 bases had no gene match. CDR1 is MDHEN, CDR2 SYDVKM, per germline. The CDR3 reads CASSLGGGADNEQFF. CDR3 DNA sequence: TGTGCCAGCAGTTTGGGCGGGGGGGCCGACAATGAGCAGTTCTTC.

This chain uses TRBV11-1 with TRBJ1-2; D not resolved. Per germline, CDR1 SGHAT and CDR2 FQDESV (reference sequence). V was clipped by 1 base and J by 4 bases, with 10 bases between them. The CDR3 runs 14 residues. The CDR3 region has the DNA TGTGCCAGCAGCTTAGGTTTCGGAGTCTATGGCTACACCTTC. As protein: CASSLGFGVYGYTF.

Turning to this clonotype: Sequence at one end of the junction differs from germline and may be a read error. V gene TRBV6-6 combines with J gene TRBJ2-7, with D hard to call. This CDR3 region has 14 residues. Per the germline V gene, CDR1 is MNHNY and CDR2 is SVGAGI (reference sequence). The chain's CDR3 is CASCPESHSHEQYF. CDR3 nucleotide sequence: TGTGCCAGTTGCCCCGAGTCCCACTCCCACGAGCAGTACTTC.

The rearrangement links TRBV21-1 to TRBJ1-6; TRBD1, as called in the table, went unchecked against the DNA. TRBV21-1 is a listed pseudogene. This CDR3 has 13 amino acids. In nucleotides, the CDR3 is TGTGCCAGCCAACGGGACAGATATTCACCCCTCCACTTT. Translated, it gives CASQRDRYSPLHF.

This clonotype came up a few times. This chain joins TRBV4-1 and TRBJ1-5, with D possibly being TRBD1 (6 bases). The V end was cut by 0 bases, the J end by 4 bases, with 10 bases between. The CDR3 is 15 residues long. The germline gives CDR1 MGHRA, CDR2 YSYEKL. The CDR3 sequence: CASSQDGTSNQPQHF. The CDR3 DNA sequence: TGCGCCAGCAGCCAAGACGGGACAAGTAATCAGCCCCAGCATTTT.

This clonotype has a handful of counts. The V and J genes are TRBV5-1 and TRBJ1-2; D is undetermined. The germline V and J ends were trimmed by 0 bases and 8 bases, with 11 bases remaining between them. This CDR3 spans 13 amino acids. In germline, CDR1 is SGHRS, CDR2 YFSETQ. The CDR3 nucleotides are TGCGCCAGCAGCTTGGCCCGCGACGGGGGCTACACCTTC. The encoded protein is CASSLARDGGYTF.

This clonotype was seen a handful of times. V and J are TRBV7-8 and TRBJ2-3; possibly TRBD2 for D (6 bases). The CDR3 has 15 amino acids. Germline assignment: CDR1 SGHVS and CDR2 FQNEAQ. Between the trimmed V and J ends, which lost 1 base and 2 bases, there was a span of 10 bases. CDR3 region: CASSLGTGVTDTQYF. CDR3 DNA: TGTGCCAGCAGCTTAGGAACGGGAGTCACAGATACGCAGTATTTT.

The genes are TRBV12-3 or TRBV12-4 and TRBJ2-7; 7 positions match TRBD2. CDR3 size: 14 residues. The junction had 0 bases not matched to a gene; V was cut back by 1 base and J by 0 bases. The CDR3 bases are TGTGCCAGCAGTTTAGGCGGGGGCTCCTACGAGCAGTACTTC. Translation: CASSLGGGSYEQYF.

CDR3 region: CSARGVRGEAFF. In DNA, the CDR3 is TGCAGTGCTAGAGGGGTCAGAGGCGAAGCTTTCTTT. V gene TRBV20-1 combines with J gene TRBJ1-1, with D unresolved. Between the trimmed V and J ends, which lost 1 base and 8 bases, there was a span of 11 bases. Germline-derived CDR1 and CDR2 are DFQATT and SNEGSKA (reference sequence). This CDR3 spans 12 amino acids.

CDR3 DNA: TGCAGCGTTGTCATCTCTGGAAACACCATATATTTT. Its protein product is CSVVISGNTIYF. The chain carries TRBV29-1 and TRBJ1-3; no clear D. CDR3 length: 12 amino acids. V was pared by 4 bases and J by 0 bases, with 4 bases between. Germline CDR1 and CDR2: SQVTM and ANQGSEA.

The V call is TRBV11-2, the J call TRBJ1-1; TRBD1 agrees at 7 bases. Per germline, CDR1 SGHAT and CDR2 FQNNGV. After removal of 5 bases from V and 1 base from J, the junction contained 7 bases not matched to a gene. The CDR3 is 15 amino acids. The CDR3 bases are TGTGCCAGCAGCCACGCCGGGACAGCGAACACTGAAGCTTTCTTT. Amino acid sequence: CASSHAGTANTEAFF.

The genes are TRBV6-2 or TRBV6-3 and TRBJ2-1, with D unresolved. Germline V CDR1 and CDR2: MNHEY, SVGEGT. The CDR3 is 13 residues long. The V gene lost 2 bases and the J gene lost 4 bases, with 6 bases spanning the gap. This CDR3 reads CASSYGQYNEQFF. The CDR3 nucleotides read TGTGCCAGCAGTTACGGTCAGTACAATGAGCAGTTCTTC.

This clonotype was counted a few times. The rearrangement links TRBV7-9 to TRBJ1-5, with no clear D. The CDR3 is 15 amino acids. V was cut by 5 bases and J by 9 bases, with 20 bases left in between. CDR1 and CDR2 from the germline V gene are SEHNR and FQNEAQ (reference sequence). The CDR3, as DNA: TGTGCCAGCAGCCCCCCCGGGGATGGGCTTATGCCCCAGCATTTT. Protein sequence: CASSPPGDGLMPQHF. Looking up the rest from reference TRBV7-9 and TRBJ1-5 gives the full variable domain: DTGVSQNPRHKITKRGQNVTFRCDPISEHNRLYWYRQTLGQGPEFLTYFQNEAQLEKSRLLSDRFSAERPKGSFSTLEIQRTEQGDSAMYLCASSPPGDGLMPQHFGDGTRLSIL.

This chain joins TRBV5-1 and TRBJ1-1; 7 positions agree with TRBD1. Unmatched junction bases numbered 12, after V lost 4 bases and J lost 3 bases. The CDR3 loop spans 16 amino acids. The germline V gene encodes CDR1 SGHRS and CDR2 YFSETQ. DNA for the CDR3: TGCGCCAGCAGCCCGAGGGAGGGGGCGCGAGACACTGAAGCTTTCTTT. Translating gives CASSPREGARDTEAFF.

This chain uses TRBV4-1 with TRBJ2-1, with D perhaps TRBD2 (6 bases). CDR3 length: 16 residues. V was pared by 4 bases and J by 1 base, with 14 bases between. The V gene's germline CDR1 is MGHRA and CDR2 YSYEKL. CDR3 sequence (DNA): TGCGCCAGCAGCCGCACAGGCGCGGGATCCTACAATGAGCAGTTCTTC. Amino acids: CASSRTGAGSYNEQFF.

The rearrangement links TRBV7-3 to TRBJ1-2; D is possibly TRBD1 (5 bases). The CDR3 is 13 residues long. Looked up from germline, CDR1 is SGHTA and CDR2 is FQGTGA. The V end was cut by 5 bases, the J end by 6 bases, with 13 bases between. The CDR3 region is CASSLEGGDGYTF. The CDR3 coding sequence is TGTGCCAGCAGCCTAGAGGGAGGGGATGGCTACACCTTC.

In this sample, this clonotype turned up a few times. This chain's CDR3 is CASSGNGQGGVYSNQPQHF. CDR3 nucleotide sequence: TGTGCCAGCAGTGGCAACGGACAGGGGGGGGTTTATAGCAATCAGCCCCAGCATTTT. The chain uses TRBV6-1 and TRBJ1-5; 10 positions match TRBD1. The CDR3 runs to 19 residues. Trimming removed 4 bases from V and 0 bases from J; junction bases left unmatched: 12. Looked up from germline, CDR1 is MNHNS and CDR2 is SASEGT.

The CDR3 DNA reads TGTGCCAGCAGCGTAGGAACCACGAACACCGGGGAGCTGTTTTTT. Protein: CASSVGTTNTGELFF. The chain combines TRBV9 with TRBJ2-2; D not certain. Trimming shortened V by 0 bases and J by 0 bases, and 6 bases separated the two germline ends. This CDR3 comprises 15 residues. The germline V gene has CDR1 SGDLS and CDR2 YYNGEE.

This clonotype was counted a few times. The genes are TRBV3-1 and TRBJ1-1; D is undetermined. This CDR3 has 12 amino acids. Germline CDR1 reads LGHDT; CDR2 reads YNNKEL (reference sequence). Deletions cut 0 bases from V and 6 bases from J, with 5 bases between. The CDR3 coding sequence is TGTGCCAGCAGCCAAGATCTCGCTGAAGCTTTCTTT. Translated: CASSQDLAEAFF. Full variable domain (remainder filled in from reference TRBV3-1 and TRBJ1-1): DTAVSQTPKYLVTQMGNDKSIKCEQNLGHDTMYWYKQDSKKFLKIMFSYNNKELIINETVPNRFSPKSPDKAHLNLHINSLELGDSAVYFCASSQDLAEAFFGQGTRLTVV.

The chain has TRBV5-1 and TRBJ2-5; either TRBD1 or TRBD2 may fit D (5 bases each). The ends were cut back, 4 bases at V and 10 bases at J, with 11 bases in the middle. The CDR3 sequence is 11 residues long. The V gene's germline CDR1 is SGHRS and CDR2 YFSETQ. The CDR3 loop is CASSGERGQYF. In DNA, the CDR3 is TGCGCCAGCAGCGGTGAGAGGGGCCAGTACTTC.

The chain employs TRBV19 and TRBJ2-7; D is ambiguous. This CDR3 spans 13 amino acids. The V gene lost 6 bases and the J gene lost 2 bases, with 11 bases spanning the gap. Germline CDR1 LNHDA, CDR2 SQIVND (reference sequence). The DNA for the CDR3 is TGTGCCAGTAGACCCGGGCCGACCTACGAGCAGTACTTC. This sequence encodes CASRPGPTYEQYF.